The TCR beta chain described here comes from a study of cytomegalovirus exposure and HLA in healthy donors. Looking at the study overall: A preliminary data release comprised tens of millions of unique TCRs obtained from HLA-typed donors. Findings and limits, study-wide: In a later analysis, at a false discovery rate of 0.05, approximately 16,000 TCR beta sequences matched HLA alleles. A link between a missense DCLRE1C variant and TCR beta V- and J-gene trimming emerged from a later analysis.

The CDR3 runs 13 residues. The trim removed 7 bases at V and 5 bases at J, leaving 8 bases unmatched. CDR1 and CDR2 from the germline V gene are MDHEN and SYDVKM. This clone came up once. The antigen remains undetermined. Researchers ran the PCR with 60 Vbeta and 13 Jbeta primers. In the study's own analysis: Later reanalysis found 75 million to 95 million unique TCR beta chains, 10 million to 14 million of them shared. Produced via immunoSEQ multiplex PCR; TCRdb's table is partial and in-frame only. V, J and clone size reflect that table, while D and trimming were determined from the DNA. The sample records about 150,000 clones, 81% being singletons.

J is TRBJ2-7 and V is TRBV28, with 7 bases lining up with TRBD1. The receptor was isolated from a man over 45 in good health and CMV-seropositive. Sample: PBMCs. CDR3 in amino acids: CASNYRGAHEQYF. CDR3 DNA: TGTGCCAGCAACTACAGGGGAGCCCACGAGCAGTACTTC. Full variable domain (outside the CDR3, taken from reference TRBV28 and TRBJ2-7): DVKVTQSSRYLVKRTGEKVFLECVQDMDHENMFWYRQDPGLGLRLIYFSYDVKMKEKGDIPEGYSVSREKKERFSLILESASTNQTSMYLCASNYRGAHEQYFGPGTRLTVT.